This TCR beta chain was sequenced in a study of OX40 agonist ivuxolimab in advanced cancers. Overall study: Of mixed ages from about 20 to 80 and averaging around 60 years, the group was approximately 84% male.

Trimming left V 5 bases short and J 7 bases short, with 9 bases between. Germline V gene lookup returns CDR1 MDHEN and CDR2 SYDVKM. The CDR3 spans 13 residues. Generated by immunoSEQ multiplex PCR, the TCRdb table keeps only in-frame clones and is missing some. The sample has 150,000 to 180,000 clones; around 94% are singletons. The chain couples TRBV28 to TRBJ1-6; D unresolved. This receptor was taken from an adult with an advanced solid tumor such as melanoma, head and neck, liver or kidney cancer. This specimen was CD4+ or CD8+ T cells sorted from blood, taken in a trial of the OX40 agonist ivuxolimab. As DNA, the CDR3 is TGTGCCAGCAGTCCGGGCTTAAATTCACCCCTCCACTTT. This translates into CASSPGLNSPLHF.